This T cell receptor beta chain was identified during a study of vaccination effects on CD4 cells after COVID-19. Whole-study context: Of the BNT162b2 and mRNA-1273 vaccines, participants received two doses of one or the other.

Within the ViraFEST assay, antigen-specific CD4+ T cells underwent expansion with viral peptide pools prior to sequencing. Scientists isolated CD4+ T cells after an approximately 10-day culture period ended. Replacing half the medium with IL-2 medium was done on days 3 and 7. Germline V gene lookup returns CDR1 SGHAT and CDR2 FQNNGV. V lost 2 bases and J 0 bases, leaving 8 bases between the germline ends. This CDR3 has 15 residues. The data were produced by immunoSEQ multiplex PCR, yet TCRdb's version contains in-frame clones alone and is incomplete. The data contain tens of thousands of clones, about 70% of them seen just once; the ten biggest clones take up about 1.7%. Study outcomes and limitations: Early post-infection timepoints were missing from the study, which also had few convalescent patients.

This clone was seen a single time. What it binds is not known. The TCR originated in a human donor who received a COVID-19 vaccine. The rearrangement links TRBV11-2 to TRBJ1-3, with unresolved D. The sequencing used CD4+ T cells from PBMCs cultured with HCoV-229E spike peptides, collected before COVID-19 vaccination. CDR3 in DNA: TGTGCCAGCAGCTTACGGCAGAACTCTGGAAACACCATATATTTT. Protein product: CASSLRQNSGNTIYF.